The clone carrying this T cell receptor (beta chain) was detected only a few times. Sequenced by immunoSEQ multiplex PCR; TCRdb stores in-frame clones only, minus some. This table holds some 4,700 clones, 25% to 35% found once. This entry is derived from a study of graft-versus-host responses after intestinal transplantation. Co-plating was performed using around 200,000 CFSE-labeled responder cells and around 200,000 irradiated, violet-dye-labeled stimulator cells. This CDR3 has 14 residues. After removal of 6 bases from V and 3 bases from J, the junction contained 1 base not matched to a gene. Per germline, CDR1 LNHDA and CDR2 SQIVND (reference sequence).

The V and J genes are TRBV19 and TRBJ1-6; 8 nucleotides agree with TRBD1. This clonotype originated in a human patient who was an organ donor for intestinal transplantation. The specimen comprised alloreactive CD8+ T cells from a mixed lymphocyte reaction culture, sampled before transplantation. Subset given: CFSE-low proliferating T cells sorted from approximately 6-day pre-transplant mixed lymphocyte reaction (GvH or HvG direction). The CDR3 loop reads CASRDRDYNSPLHF. CDR3 in DNA: TGTGCCAGTAGGGACAGGGACTATAATTCACCCCTCCACTTT.